A selection of T cell receptor beta chains follows, all from one sample in a study of Ad26.COV2.S vaccination and SARS-CoV-2 variants. Some clones are missing from TCRdb's copy, which holds only in-frame ones; the method was immunoSEQ multiplex PCR. The table records around 300,000 clones, approximately 90% of them present only once. Specimen: peripheral blood, collected in a trial of Ad26.COV2.S vaccine versus placebo. These receptors all stem from a person between 18 and 65 years old who received the Ad26.COV2.S COVID-19 vaccine or a placebo. The CDR3 runs from the conserved cysteine through the conserved F or W. The order of the fields is clone size, J gene, D gene, V gene, CDR3 protein, CDR3 DNA. A D gene is named only where the DNA matches it firmly. Not all rows give a size; the values are once, few, many and, for expanded clones, a class.

.,TRBJ1-2,.,TRBV2,CASSTTINYGYTF,TGTGCCAGCAGTACAACGATTAACTATGGCTACACCTTC
.,TRBJ1-1,.,TRBV18,CASSPPLNTEAFF,TGTGCCAGCTCACCCCCCTTGAACACTGAAGCTTTCTTT
.,TRBJ1-1,.,TRBV12-5,CASGLNTEAFF,TGTGCTAGTGGTTTGAACACTGAAGCTTTCTTT
.,TRBJ1-4,TRBD1,TRBV7-9,CASSLSGQGANEKLFF,TGTGCCAGCAGCTTATCCGGACAGGGGGCTAATGAAAAACTGTTTTTT
.,TRBJ2-5,TRBD2,TRBV9,CASSVGTSGTQETQYF,TGTGCCAGCAGCGTTGGGACTAGCGGGACCCAAGAGACCCAGTACTTC
.,TRBJ2-7,TRBD2,TRBV5-1,CASSRTSGGVHEQYF,TGCGCCAGCAGCCGGACTAGCGGGGGGGTCCACGAGCAGTACTTC
.,TRBJ1-1,.,TRBV6-5,CASSLQLGDTEAFF,TGTGCCAGCAGTCTACAGCTTGGGGACACTGAAGCTTTCTTT
.,TRBJ2-7,.,TRBV12-3/TRBV12-4,CASSLFSNEQYF,TGTGCCAGCAGTTTATTCTCAAACGAGCAGTACTTC
many,TRBJ1-5,.,TRBV6-6,CASSYYSENQPQHF,TGTGCCAGCAGTTACTATTCAGAGAATCAGCCCCAGCATTTT
few,TRBJ1-4,TRBD1,TRBV5-5,CASSFRDRGFNEKLFF,TGTGCCAGCAGTTTCCGGGACAGAGGATTTAATGAAAAACTGTTTTTT
.,TRBJ2-1,TRBD2,TRBV28,CASSSSGLAGGALSQFF,TGTGCCAGCAGTTCCTCGGGACTAGCGGGAGGGGCCCTAAGCCAGTTCTTC
.,TRBJ1-6,TRBD1,TRBV5-5,CASSKTGQGVSPLHF,TGTGCCAGCAGCAAGACGGGACAGGGGGTGTCACCCCTCCACTTT
few,TRBJ1-5,.,TRBV27,CASSNTGNFQPQHF,TGTGCCAGCAGTAACACAGGGAACTTTCAGCCCCAGCATTTT
.,TRBJ1-6,.,TRBV6-6,CASSYFNSPLHF,TGTGCCAGCAGTTATTTCAATTCACCCCTCCACTTT
.,TRBJ2-7,TRBD2,TRBV19,CASSLAVSSYEQYF,TGTGCCAGTAGTCTAGCGGTGAGCTCCTACGAGCAGTACTTC
.,TRBJ2-7,.,TRBV5-1,CASSLAGSAGDYEQYF,TGCGCCAGCAGCTTGGCGGGGTCGGCCGGGGACTACGAGCAGTACTTC
few,TRBJ1-1,.,TRBV10-3,CAISEQGISTEAFF,TGTGCCATCAGTGAGCAGGGGATAAGCACTGAAGCTTTCTTT
.,TRBJ2-2,.,TRBV29-1,CSVGSATGELFF,TGCAGCGTTGGTTCCGCCACCGGGGAGCTGTTTTTT
.,TRBJ2-2,TRBD2,TRBV19,CASSSGRETGELFF,TGTGCCAGTAGTAGCGGGAGGGAAACCGGGGAGCTGTTTTTT
.,TRBJ1-5,.,TRBV19,CASRKQGLALEDQPQHF,TGTGCCAGTAGAAAGCAGGGTTTGGCCTTGGAGGATCAGCCCCAGCATTTT
.,TRBJ2-5,TRBD2,TRBV5-1,CASSLYPSGVLGETQYF,TGCGCCAGCAGCTTGTATCCTAGCGGGGTGTTGGGGGAGACCCAGTACTTC
.,TRBJ1-4,.,TRBV12-5,CASGPNRALNEKLFF,TGTGCTAGTGGCCCTAACCGGGCTCTAAATGAAAAACTGTTTTTT
.,TRBJ1-5,.,TRBV4-1,CASSPDGSVSNQPQHF,TGCGCCAGCAGCCCAGATGGGAGCGTGAGCAATCAGCCCCAGCATTTT
.,TRBJ2-7,TRBD2,TRBV6-6,CASSYSRGTSGYEQYF,TGTGCCAGCAGTTACTCGAGGGGGACTAGCGGCTACGAGCAGTACTTC
.,TRBJ2-7,TRBD1,TRBV13,CASSVGRTGGGEQYF,TGTGCCAGCAGCGTTGGTCGGACAGGGGGAGGCGAGCAGTACTTC
.,TRBJ2-1,.,TRBV7-9,CASSLVARSSYNEQFF,TGTGCCAGCAGCTTAGTAGCCCGGAGCTCCTACAATGAGCAGTTCTTC
.,TRBJ2-7,.,TRBV3-1/TRBV3-2,CASSQEKRSGSYEQYF,TGTGCCAGCAGCCAAGAGAAACGGTCCGGGTCGTACGAGCAGTACTTC
.,TRBJ1-6,TRBD1,TRBV27,CASSRPGTGPTRVPLHF,TGTGCCAGCAGCCGTCCGGGGACAGGGCCAACCAGGGTACCCCTCCACTTT
once,TRBJ2-2,TRBD2,TRBV9,CASSPLAGGTGELFF,TGTGCCAGCAGCCCACTAGCGGGGGGTACCGGGGAGCTGTTTTTT
.,TRBJ2-7,TRBD2,TRBV18,CASSPNRASGSYEQYF,TGTGCCAGCTCACCGAATCGAGCCAGCGGGAGCTACGAGCAGTACTTC
.,TRBJ2-3,.,TRBV28,CASSGSTDTQYF,TGTGCCAGCAGTGGGAGCACAGATACGCAGTATTTT
.,TRBJ1-3,.,TRBV25-1,CASRRGGNSGNTIYF,TGTGCCAGCAGACGGGGCGGAAACTCTGGAAACACCATATATTTT
.,TRBJ1-2,TRBD1,TRBV2,CASTQGEHYGYTF,TGTGCCAGCACCCAGGGGGAACACTATGGCTACACCTTC
.,TRBJ2-1,.,TRBV9,CASSVGGQTNNEQFF,TGTGCCAGCAGCGTAGGGGGACAAACAAACAATGAGCAGTTCTTC
.,TRBJ1-5,TRBD1,TRBV6-1,CASSEVEGARGPQHF,TGTGCCAGCAGTGAAGTTGAGGGGGCCAGGGGGCCCCAGCATTTT
.,TRBJ2-1,.,TRBV9,CASSESSYNEQFF,TGTGCCAGCAGCGAGAGCTCCTACAATGAGCAGTTCTTC
.,TRBJ2-6,.,TRBV5-6,CASSLGYGGANVLTF,TGTGCCAGCAGCTTGGGGTATGGTGGGGCCAACGTCCTGACTTTC
.,TRBJ1-1,.,TRBV6-5,CASMGQPSPEAFF,TGTGCCAGCATGGGGCAGCCATCACCTGAAGCTTTCTTT
once,TRBJ1-6,.,TRBV27,CASSGGGRLQALHF,TGTGCCAGCAGTGGGGGAGGGCGACTTCAGGCCCTCCACTTT
.,TRBJ1-5,.,TRBV7-9,CASSQDYGSQPQHF,TGTGCCAGCAGCCAAGACTACGGGTCCCAGCCCCAGCATTTT
.,TRBJ2-1,.,TRBV30,CAWSARTSRRSYNEQFF,TGTGCCTGGAGTGCCAGAACTAGCAGGCGCTCCTACAATGAGCAGTTCTTC
once,TRBJ1-5,.,TRBV6-4,CASSDPRPGGKSQPQHF,TGTGCCAGCAGTGACCCTAGGCCGGGGGGAAAAAGCCAGCCCCAGCATTTT
.,TRBJ1-2,.,TRBV4-1,CASSLGGGYGYTF,TGCGCCAGCAGCCTCGGGGGCGGCTATGGCTACACCTTC
.,TRBJ2-1,TRBD1,TRBV6-5,CASRGTGKYNEQFF,TGTGCCAGCAGAGGGACAGGAAAGTACAATGAGCAGTTCTTC
.,TRBJ1-4,.,TRBV28,CASRPIGTAEKLFF,TGTGCCAGCAGGCCCATCGGGACCGCCGAAAAACTGTTTTTT
.,TRBJ2-3,TRBD2,TRBV5-4,CASSAGTSGRDTQYF,TGTGCCAGCAGCGCCGGGACTAGCGGGAGAGATACGCAGTATTTT
.,TRBJ2-3,.,TRBV7-6,CASSLGDLETDTQYF,TGTGCCAGCAGCTTAGGTGACCTAGAAACAGATACGCAGTATTTT
.,TRBJ2-1,TRBD2,TRBV15,CATSRGGGRGSNEQFF,TGTGCCACCAGCAGAGGGGGCGGGAGGGGTTCTAATGAGCAGTTCTTC
.,TRBJ1-1,.,TRBV13,CASSLKRGSGTEAFF,TGTGCCAGCAGCTTAAAAAGGGGATCAGGGACTGAAGCTTTCTTT
.,TRBJ2-5,.,TRBV11-2,CASGEFGGPGETQYF,TGTGCCAGCGGAGAGTTCGGGGGCCCCGGGGAGACCCAGTACTTC
few,TRBJ1-1,.,TRBV3-1/TRBV3-2,CASSFGGTEAFF,TGTGCCAGCAGCTTTGGCGGGACTGAAGCTTTCTTT
.,TRBJ2-7,.,TRBV30,CAWRAGPGVYEQYF,TGTGCCTGGAGGGCAGGCCCCGGGGTGTACGAGCAGTACTTC
.,TRBJ1-2,.,TRBV3-1/TRBV3-2,CASSQDSDSYGYTF,TGTGCCAGCAGCCAAGACTCCGACAGTTATGGCTACACCTTC
.,TRBJ1-1,.,TRBV29-1,CSAAPGQDTEAFF,TGCAGCGCGGCCCCGGGACAAGACACTGAAGCTTTCTTT
few,TRBJ1-5,.,TRBV7-9,CASSSNQGDDNQPQHF,TGTGCCAGCAGCTCAAATCAGGGAGATGACAATCAGCCCCAGCATTTT